Below, one T cell receptor beta chain is given with its context. Its matching antigen is unknown. The sample is drawn from a study of T cell responses to AZD1222 COVID-19 vaccine. Study in general: Second-dose recipients at about 4 or about 12 weeks were treated as one pooled group. Notes on the study in general: In the spike-specific TCR repertoire, nearly half reportedly target unmutated variant regions. Only a handful of people who got AZD1222 tested seropositive at baseline.

TCRdb keeps only in-frame clones here, not all; method: immunoSEQ multiplex PCR. The profile shows under 300,000 clones, 85% to 95% of them singletons. CDR1 is SNHLY, CDR2 FYNNEI, per germline. The CDR3 runs 14 residues. V lost 6 bases to trimming and J lost 7 bases; unmatched junction nucleotides: 9. The J gene is TRBJ2-1, the V gene TRBV2, with TRBD1 identical over 7 bases. This material consisted of peripheral blood, taken on day 0 of AZD1222 vaccination. The TCR sequence derives from an adult in good health. The CDR3 protein is CASRRYTQGNEQFF. CDR3 DNA sequence: TGTGCCAGCAGGAGATATACACAGGGGAATGAGCAGTTCTTC.